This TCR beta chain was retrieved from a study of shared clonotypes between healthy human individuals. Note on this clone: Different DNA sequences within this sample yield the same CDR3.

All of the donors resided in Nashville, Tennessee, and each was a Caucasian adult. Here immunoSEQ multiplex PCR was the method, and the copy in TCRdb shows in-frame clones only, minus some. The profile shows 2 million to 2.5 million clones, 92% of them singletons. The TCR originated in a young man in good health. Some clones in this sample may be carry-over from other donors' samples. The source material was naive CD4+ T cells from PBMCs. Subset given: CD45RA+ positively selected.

As DNA, the CDR3 is TGCGCCAGCAGCCAAGTTCGGCTGAACACTGAAGCTTTCTTT. The encoded protein is CASSQVRLNTEAFF. The chain uses TRBV4-1 and TRBJ1-1; D gene unclear. The CDR3 sequence is 14 residues long. V dropped 1 base and J dropped 0 bases, with 6 bases sitting between them. Germline V gene sequence: CDR1 MGHRA, CDR2 YSYEKL.